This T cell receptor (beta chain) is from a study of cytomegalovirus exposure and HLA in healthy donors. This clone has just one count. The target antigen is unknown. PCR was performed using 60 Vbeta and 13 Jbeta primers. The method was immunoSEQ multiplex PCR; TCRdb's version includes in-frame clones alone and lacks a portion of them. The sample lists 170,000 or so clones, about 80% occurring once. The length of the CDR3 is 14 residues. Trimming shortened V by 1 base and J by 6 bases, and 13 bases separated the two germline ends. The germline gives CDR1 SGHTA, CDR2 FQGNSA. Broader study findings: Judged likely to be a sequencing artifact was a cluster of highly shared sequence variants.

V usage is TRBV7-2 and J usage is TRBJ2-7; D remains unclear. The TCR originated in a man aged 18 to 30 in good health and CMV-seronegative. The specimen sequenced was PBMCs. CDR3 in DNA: TGTGCCAGCAGCTTAGGGTCTAGAACGGTCGAGCAGTACTTC. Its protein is CASSLGSRTVEQYF.